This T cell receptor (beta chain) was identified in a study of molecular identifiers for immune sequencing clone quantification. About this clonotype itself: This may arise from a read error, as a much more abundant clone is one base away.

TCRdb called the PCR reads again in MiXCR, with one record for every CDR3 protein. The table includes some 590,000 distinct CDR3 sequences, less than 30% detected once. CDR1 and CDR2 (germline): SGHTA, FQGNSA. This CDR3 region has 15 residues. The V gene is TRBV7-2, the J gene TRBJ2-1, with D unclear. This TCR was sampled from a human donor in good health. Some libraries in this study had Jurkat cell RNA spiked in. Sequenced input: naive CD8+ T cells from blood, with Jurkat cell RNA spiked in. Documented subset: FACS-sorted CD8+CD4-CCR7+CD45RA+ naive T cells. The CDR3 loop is CASSLIGSPYNEQIF. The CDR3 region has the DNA TGTGCCAGCAGCTTGATAGGGTCACCATACAATGAGCAGATCTTC.